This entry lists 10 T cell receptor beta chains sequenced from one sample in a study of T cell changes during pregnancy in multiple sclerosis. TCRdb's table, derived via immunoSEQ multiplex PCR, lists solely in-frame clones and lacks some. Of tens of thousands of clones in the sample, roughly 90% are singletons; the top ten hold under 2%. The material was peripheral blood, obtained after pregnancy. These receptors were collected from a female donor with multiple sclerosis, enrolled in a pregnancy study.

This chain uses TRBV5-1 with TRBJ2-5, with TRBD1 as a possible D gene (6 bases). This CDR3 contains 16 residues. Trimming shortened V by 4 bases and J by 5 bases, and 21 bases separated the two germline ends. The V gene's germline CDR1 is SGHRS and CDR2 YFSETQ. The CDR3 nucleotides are TGCGCCAGCAGCCAGAGACAGGCGGCCCCAGGGGAGACCCAGTACTTC. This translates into CASSQRQAAPGETQYF. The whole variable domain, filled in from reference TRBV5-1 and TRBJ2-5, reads KAGVTQTPRYLIKTRGQQVTLSCSPISGHRSVSWYQQTPGQGLQFLFEYFSETQRNKGNFPGRFSGRQFSNSRSEMNVSTLELGDSALYLCASSQRQAAPGETQYFGPGTRLLVL.

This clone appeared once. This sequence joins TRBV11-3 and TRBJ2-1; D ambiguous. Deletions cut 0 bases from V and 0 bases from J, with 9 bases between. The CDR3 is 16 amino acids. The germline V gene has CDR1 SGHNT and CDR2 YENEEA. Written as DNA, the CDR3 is TGTGCCAGCAGCTTAGATAGCCCGGGCTCCTACAATGAGCAGTTCTTC. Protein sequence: CASSLDSPGSYNEQFF.

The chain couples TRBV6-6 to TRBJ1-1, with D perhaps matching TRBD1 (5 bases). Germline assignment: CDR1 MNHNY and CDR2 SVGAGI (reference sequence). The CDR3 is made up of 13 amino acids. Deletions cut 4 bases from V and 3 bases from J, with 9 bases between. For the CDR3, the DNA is TGTGCCAGCAGTTCCTGGGGGGACACTGAAGCTTTCTTT. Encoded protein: CASSSWGDTEAFF.

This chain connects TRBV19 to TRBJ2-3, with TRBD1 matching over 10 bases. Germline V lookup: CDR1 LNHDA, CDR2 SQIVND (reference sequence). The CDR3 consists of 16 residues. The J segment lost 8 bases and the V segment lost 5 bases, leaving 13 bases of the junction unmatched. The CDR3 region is CASSPVGDRGPGTQYF. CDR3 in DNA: TGTGCCAGTAGTCCGGTAGGGGACAGGGGTCCGGGTACGCAGTATTTT.

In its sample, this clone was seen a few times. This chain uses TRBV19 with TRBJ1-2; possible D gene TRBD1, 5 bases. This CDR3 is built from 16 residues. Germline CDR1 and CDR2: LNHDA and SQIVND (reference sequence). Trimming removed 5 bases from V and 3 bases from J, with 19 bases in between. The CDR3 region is CASSHNPTGTYYGYTF. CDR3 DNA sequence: TGTGCCAGTAGTCATAACCCTACGGGGACTTACTATGGCTACACCTTC. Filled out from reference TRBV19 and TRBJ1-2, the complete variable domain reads DGGITQSPKYLFRKEGQNVTLSCEQNLNHDAMYWYRQDPGQGLRLIYYSQIVNDFQKGDIAEGYSVSREKKESFPLTVTSAQKNPTAFYLCASSHNPTGTYYGYTFGSGTRLTVV.

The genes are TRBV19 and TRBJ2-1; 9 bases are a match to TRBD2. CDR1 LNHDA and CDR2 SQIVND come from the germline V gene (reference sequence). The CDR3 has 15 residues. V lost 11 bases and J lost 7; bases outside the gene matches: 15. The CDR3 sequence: CASEPRGGSGNEQFF. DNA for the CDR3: TGTGCCTCTGAGCCGCGGGGGGGCTCAGGGAATGAGCAGTTCTTC.

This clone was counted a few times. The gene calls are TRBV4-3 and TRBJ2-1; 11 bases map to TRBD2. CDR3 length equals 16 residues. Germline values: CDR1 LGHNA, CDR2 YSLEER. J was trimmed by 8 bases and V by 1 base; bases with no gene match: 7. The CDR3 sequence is CASSQVTSGAVDEQFF. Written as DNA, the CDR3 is TGCGCCAGCAGCCAAGTGACTAGCGGGGCAGTTGATGAGCAGTTCTTC.

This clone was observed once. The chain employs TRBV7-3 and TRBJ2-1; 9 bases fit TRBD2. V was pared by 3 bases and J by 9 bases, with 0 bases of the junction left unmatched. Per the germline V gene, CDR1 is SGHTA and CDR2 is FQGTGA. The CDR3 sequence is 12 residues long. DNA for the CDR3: TGTGCCAGCAGCTTTAGCGGGGGTGAGCAGTTCTTC. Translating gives CASSFSGGEQFF.

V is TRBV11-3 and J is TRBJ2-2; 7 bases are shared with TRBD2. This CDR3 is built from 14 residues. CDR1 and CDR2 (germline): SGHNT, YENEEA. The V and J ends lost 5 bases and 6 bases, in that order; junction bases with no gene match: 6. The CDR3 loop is CASSPFGRSGELFF. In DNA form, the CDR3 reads TGTGCCAGCAGCCCCTTCGGGAGGTCCGGGGAGCTGTTTTTT.

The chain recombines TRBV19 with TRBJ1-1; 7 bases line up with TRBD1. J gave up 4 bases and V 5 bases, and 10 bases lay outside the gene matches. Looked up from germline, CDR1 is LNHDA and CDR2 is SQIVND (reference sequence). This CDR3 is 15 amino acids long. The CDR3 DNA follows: TGTGCCAGTAGTCCTCATTCGGGGACAGTCACTGAAGCTTTCTTT. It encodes CASSPHSGTVTEAFF.